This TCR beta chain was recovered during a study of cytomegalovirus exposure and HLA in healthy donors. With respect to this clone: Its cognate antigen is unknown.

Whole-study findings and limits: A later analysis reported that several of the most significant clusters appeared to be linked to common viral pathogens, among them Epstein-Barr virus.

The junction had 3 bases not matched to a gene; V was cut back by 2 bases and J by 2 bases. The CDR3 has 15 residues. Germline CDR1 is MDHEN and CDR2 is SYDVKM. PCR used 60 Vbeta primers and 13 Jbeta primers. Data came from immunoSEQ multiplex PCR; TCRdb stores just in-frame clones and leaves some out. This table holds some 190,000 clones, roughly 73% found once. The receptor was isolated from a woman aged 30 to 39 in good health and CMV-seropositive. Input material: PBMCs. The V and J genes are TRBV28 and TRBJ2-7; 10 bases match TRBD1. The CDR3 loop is CASSLGTGVTYEQYF. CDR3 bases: TGTGCCAGCAGTTTAGGGACAGGGGTCACCTACGAGCAGTACTTC. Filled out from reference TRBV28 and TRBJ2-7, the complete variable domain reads DVKVTQSSRYLVKRTGEKVFLECVQDMDHENMFWYRQDPGLGLRLIYFSYDVKMKEKGDIPEGYSVSREKKERFSLILESASTNQTSMYLCASSLGTGVTYEQYFGPGTRLTVT.